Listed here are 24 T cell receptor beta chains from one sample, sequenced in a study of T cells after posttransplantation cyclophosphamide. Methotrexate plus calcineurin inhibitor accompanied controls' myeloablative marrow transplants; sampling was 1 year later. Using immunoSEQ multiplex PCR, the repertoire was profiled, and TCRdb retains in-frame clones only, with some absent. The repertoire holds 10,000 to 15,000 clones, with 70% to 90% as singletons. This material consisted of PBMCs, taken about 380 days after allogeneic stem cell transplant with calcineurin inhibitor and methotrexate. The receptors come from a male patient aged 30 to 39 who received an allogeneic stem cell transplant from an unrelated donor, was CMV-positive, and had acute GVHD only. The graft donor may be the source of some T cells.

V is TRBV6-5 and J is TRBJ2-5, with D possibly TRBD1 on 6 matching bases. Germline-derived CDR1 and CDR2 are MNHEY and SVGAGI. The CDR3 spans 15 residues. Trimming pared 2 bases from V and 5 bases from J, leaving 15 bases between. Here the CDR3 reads CASSYTQGLGETQYF. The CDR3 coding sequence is TGTGCCAGCAGTTACACACAGGGTCTCGGGGAGACCCAGTACTTC.

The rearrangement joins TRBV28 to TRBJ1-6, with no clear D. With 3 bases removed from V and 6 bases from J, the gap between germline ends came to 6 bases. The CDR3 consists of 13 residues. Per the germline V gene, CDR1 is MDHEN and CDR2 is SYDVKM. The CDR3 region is CASSFELNSPLHF. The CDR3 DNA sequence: TGTGCCAGCAGTTTCGAACTTAATTCACCCCTCCACTTT. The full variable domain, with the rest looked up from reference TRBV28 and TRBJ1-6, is DVKVTQSSRYLVKRTGEKVFLECVQDMDHENMFWYRQDPGLGLRLIYFSYDVKMKEKGDIPEGYSVSREKKERFSLILESASTNQTSMYLCASSFELNSPLHFGNGTRLTVT.

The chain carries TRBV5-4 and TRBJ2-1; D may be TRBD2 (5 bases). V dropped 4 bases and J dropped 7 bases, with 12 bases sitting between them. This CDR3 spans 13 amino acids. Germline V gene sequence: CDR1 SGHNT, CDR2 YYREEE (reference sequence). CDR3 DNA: TGTGCCAGCAGCCGGGATATCTGGAATGAGCAGTTCTTC. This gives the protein CASSRDIWNEQFF.

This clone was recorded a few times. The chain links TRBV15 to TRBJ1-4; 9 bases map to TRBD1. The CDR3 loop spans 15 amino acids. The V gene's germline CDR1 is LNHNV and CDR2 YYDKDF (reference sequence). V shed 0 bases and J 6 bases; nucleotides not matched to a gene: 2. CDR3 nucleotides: TGTGCCACCAGCAGAGAGGGGGACAGGGATGAAAAACTGTTTTTT. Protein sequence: CATSREGDRDEKLFF.

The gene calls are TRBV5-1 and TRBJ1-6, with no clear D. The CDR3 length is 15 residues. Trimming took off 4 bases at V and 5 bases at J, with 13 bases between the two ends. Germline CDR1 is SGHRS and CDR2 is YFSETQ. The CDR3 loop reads CASSGSGVDNSPLHF. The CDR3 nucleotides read TGCGCCAGCAGCGGCTCGGGAGTCGATAATTCACCCCTCCACTTT.

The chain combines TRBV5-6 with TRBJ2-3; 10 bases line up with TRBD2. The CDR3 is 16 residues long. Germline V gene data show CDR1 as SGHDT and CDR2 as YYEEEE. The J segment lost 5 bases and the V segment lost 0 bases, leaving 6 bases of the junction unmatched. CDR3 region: CASSLGASGRLDTQYF. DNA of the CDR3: TGTGCCAGCAGCTTGGGGGCTAGCGGGAGACTAGATACGCAGTATTTT.

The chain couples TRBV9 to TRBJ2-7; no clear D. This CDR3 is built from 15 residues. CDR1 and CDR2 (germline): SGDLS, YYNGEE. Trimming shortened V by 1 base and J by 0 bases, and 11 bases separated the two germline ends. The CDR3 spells CASSVIPADSYEQYF. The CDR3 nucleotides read TGTGCCAGCAGCGTAATCCCCGCGGACTCCTACGAGCAGTACTTC.

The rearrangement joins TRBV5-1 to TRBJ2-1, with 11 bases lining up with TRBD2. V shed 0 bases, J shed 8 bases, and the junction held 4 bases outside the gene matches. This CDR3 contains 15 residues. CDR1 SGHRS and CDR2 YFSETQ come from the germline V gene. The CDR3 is CASSLALAGGDEQFF. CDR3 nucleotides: TGCGCCAGCAGCTTGGCGCTAGCGGGAGGAGATGAGCAGTTCTTC.

The chain's CDR3 is CASSLGQGTGAGYEQYF. DNA for the CDR3: TGTGCCAGCAGCTTAGGACAGGGCACGGGAGCGGGCTACGAGCAGTACTTC. The chain uses TRBV5-4 and TRBJ2-7; 8 bases fit TRBD1. There are 17 residues in the CDR3. J lost 3 bases, V lost 2 bases, and 13 bases had no gene match. The germline V gene encodes CDR1 SGHNT and CDR2 YYREEE (reference sequence).

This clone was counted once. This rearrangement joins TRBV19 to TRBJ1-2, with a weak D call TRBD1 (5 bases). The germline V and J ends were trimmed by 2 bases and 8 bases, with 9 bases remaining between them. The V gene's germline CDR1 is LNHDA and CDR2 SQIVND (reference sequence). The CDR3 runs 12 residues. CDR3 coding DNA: TGTGCCAGTAGTATACAGGGATGGGGCTACACCTTC. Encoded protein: CASSIQGWGYTF.

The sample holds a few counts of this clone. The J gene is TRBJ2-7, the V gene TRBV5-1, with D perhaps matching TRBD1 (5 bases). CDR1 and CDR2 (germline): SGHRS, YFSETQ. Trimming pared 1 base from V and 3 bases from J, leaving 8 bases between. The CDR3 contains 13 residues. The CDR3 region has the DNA TGCGCCAGCAGCTTGCAGGGTGGCTACGAGCAGTACTTC. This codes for CASSLQGGYEQYF.

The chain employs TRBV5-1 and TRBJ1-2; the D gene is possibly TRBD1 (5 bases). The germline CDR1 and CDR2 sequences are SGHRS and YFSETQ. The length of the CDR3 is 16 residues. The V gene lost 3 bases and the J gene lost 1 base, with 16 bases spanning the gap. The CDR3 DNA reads TGCGCCAGCAGCTCTCCTGGGGGGAACAGTAACTATGGCTACACCTTC. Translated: CASSSPGGNSNYGYTF.

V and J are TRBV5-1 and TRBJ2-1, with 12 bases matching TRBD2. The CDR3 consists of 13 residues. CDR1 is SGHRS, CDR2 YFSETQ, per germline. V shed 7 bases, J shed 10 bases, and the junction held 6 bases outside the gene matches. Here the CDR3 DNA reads TGCGCCAGCGTAAGGACTAGCGGGAACGAGCAGTTCTTC. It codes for CASVRTSGNEQFF.

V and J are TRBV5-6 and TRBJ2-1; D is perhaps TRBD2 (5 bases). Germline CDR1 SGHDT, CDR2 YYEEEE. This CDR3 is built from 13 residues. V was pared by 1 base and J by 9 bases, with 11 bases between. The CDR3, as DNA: TGTGCCAGCAGCTTGCCCCCTAGCTCTGAGCAGTTCTTC. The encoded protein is CASSLPPSSEQFF.

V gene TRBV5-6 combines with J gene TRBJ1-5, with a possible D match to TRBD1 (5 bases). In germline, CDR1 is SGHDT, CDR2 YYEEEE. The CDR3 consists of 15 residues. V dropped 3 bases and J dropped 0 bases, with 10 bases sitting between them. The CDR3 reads CASSWGGNSNQPQHF. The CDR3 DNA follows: TGTGCCAGCAGCTGGGGGGGAAATAGCAATCAGCCCCAGCATTTT. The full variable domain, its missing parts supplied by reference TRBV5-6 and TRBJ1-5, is DAGVTQSPTHLIKTRGQQVTLRCSPKSGHDTVSWYQQALGQGPQFIFQYYEEEERQRGNFPDRFSGHQFPNYSSELNVNALLLGDSALYLCASSWGGNSNQPQHFGDGTRLSIL.

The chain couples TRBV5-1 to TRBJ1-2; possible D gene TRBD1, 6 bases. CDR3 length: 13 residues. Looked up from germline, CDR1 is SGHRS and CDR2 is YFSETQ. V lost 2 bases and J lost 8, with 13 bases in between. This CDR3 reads CASSLSGALGYTF. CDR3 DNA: TGCGCCAGCAGCTTATCAGGGGCGCTGGGCTACACCTTC.

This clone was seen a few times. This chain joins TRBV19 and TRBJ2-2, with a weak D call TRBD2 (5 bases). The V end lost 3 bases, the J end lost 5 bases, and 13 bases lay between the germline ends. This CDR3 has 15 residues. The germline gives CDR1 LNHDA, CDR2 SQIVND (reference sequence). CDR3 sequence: CASSISPRGTGELFF. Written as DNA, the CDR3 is TGTGCCAGTAGTATCTCTCCCCGAGGGACCGGGGAGCTGTTTTTT.

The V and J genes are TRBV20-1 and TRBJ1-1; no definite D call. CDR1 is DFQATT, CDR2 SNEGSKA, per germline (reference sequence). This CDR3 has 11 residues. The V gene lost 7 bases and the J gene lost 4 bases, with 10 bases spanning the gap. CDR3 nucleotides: TGCAGTGGTACGACAACCACTGAAGCTTTCTTT. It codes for CSGTTTTEAFF.

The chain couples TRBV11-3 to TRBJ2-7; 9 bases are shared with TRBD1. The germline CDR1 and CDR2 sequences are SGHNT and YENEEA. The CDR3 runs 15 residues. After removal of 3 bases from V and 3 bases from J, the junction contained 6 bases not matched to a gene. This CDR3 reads CASSLSPGQGYEQYF. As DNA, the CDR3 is TGTGCCAGCAGCTTGAGTCCGGGACAGGGCTACGAGCAGTACTTC.

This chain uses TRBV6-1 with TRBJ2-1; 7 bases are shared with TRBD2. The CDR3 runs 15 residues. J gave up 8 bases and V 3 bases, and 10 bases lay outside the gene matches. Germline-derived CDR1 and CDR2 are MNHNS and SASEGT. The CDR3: CASSEWLAEGYEQFF. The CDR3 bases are TGTGCCAGCAGTGAGTGGCTAGCGGAGGGGTATGAGCAGTTCTTC.

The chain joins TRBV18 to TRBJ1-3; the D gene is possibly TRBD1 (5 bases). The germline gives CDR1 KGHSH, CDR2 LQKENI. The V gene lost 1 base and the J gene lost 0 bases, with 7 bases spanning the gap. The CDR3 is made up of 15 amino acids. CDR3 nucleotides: TGTGCCAGCTCACCACAGGGGATCTCTGGAAACACCATATATTTT. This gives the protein CASSPQGISGNTIYF. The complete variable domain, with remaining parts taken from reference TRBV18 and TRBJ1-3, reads NAGVMQNPRHLVRRRGQEARLRCSPMKGHSHVYWYRQLPEEGLKFMVYLQKENIIDESGMPKERFSAEFPKEGPSILRIQQVVRGDSAAYFCASSPQGISGNTIYFGEGSWLTVV.

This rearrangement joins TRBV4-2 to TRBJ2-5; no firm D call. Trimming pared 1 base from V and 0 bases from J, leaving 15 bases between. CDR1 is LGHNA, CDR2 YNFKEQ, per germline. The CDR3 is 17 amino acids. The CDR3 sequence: CASSQGVGGLYQETQYF. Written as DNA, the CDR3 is TGTGCCAGCAGCCAAGGGGTCGGCGGATTATACCAAGAGACCCAGTACTTC.

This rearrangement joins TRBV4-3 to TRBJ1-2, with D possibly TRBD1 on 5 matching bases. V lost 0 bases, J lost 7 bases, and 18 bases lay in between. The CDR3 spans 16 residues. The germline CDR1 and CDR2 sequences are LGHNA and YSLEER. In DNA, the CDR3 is TGCGCCAGCAGCCAAGATGGTTACAGGTCGGTGGTTGGCTACACCTTC. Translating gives CASSQDGYRSVVGYTF.

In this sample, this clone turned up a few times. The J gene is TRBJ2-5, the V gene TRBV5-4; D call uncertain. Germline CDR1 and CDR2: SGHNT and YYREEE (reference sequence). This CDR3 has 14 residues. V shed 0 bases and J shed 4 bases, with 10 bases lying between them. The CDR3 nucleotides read TGTGCCAGCAGCTTGGGGATAGCCCGAGAGACCCAGTACTTC. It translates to CASSLGIARETQYF.